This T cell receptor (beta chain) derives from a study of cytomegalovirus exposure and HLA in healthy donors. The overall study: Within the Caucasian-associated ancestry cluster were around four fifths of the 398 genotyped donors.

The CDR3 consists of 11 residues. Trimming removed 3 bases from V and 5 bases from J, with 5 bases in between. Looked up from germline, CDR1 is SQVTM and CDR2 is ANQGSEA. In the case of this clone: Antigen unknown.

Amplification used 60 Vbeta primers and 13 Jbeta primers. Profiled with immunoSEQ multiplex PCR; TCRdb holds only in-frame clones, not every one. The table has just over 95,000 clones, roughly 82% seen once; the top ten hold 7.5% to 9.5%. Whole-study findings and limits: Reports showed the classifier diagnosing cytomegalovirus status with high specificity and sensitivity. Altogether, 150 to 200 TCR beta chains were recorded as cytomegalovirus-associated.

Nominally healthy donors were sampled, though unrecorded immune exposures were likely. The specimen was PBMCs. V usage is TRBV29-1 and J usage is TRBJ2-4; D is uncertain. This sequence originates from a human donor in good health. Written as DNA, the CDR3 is TGCAGCGTTGAGGCTGAAAACATTCAGTACTTC. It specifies CSVEAENIQYF.